This T cell receptor (beta chain) is drawn from a study of T-cell memory formation after mild COVID-19. Findings and caveats of the study: The pre-infection memory compartment contained some responding clones, suggesting cross-reactive memory joined.

As concerns this clonotype: Antigen unknown.

With constant-segment primers, 5'RACE yielded cDNA libraries of TCR alpha and TCR beta that carried sample barcodes and UMIs. TCRdb re-analysed the 5' RACE reads in MiXCR, keeping a single row per CDR3 protein. Of just over 200,000 distinct CDR3 sequences listed, around 9.1% are singletons. This CDR3 contains 11 residues. CDR1 and CDR2 from the germline V gene are MGHRA and YSYEKL. Trimming shortened V by 1 base and J by 10 bases, and 6 bases separated the two germline ends. The sample consisted of PBMCs or a T cell subset sorted from them (not recorded which). The TCR sequence derives from a young man who had mild COVID-19 (a few samples of this study predate the infection). Cell type and time point are not known. This chain joins TRBV4-1 and TRBJ2-3; either TRBD1 or TRBD2 may fit D (5 bases each). Here the CDR3 DNA reads TGCGCCAGCAGCCAAGGGGACGCGCAGTATTTT. It yields the protein CASSQGDAQYF.